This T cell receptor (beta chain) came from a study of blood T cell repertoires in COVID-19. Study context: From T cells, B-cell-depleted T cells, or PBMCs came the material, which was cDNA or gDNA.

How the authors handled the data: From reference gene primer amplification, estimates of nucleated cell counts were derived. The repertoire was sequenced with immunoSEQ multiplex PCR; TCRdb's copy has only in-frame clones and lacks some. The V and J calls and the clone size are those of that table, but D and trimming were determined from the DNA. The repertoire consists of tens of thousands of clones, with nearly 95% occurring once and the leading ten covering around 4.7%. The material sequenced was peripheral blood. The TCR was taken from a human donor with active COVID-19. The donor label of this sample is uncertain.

The chain's CDR3 is CASSQTSGTASTDTQYF. The DNA of the CDR3 is TGTGCCAGCAGCCAGACCTCCGGGACAGCAAGCACAGATACGCAGTATTTT. This sequence joins TRBV11-2 and TRBJ2-3; 7 positions agree with TRBD1. The CDR3 runs 17 residues. Trimming took 5 bases from V and 0 from J; bases not matched to a gene: 11. CDR1 and CDR2 (germline): SGHAT, FQNNGV.